This T cell receptor (beta chain) was sequenced for a study of cytomegalovirus exposure and HLA in healthy donors (dated by TCRdb to about 2017). Regarding the research as a whole: In an earlier analysis of 587 of the donors, about 260 Gb of sequence data and 95 million to 130 million unique TCR beta sequences from about 190 million T cells were reported. An early release covering 550 to 650 HLA-typed donors comprised 250 to 350 gigabases of sequencing data and approximately 80 million unique TCR sequences. The genetic ancestry cluster associated with self-reported Caucasian donors included roughly four fifths of the approximately 410 genotyped donors. The aim of the study was to test whether cataloging public T cell receptors could identify signatures of past pathogen exposure. The study used immunosequencing to profile the T cell repertoires of approximately 640 subjects and linked those repertoires to cytomegalovirus serostatus. A separate validation cohort of about 110 different subjects was used in addition to the roughly 700-subject first cohort. High-throughput TCR immunosequencing, statistical association of individual TCRs with disease status, and machine learning were combined to predict cytomegalovirus infection status. A later analysis re-analyzed previously published TCR beta repertoires from approximately 670 donors and added high-resolution HLA genotyping to study TCR occurrence patterns. In the later analysis, no new phenotypic data were used to find candidate immune exposures; instead, reliance was placed on TCR beta sequences and their occurrence across donors. An earlier analysis of 587 of the donors applied high-throughput TCR beta sequencing to assess whether each TCR beta V gene segment acted as functional or pseudogenic. Donor age, sex, ethnicity and CMV serostatus were compiled together with the repertoire data. A later genetic analysis used genome-wide SNP genotypes for about three fifths of the 666 donors, treating that subset as a discovery cohort. Every repertoire in the discovery cohort had been generated on one and the same sequencing platform. Both class I and class II loci were covered by HLA typing, at four-digit resolution. Typing coverage varied by locus: roughly 629-640 donors for A, B, C, DRB1 and DQB1; approximately 560 for DQA1; 600 to 610 for DPA1; 400 to 480 for DPB1. Four or five DR-DQ haplotypes were handled as single units for association and clustering, since linkage in the cohort was strong. Across about 370 genotyped donors of the cohort, an average of about 250,000 unique TCR beta nucleotide sequences per donor were sequenced, and around 20% of those sequences were non-productive. Results the study describes overall, beyond this receptor: In a later analysis, most CMV-associated TCR beta chains were found to appear HLA-restricted, with HLA associations seemingly driven largely by CMV exposure. Only TCR beta chains were sequenced in this cohort, and the absence of alpha or paired-chain data limited detectable features. A later genetic analysis reported fewer N-insertions in productive TCRs among donors in an Asian-associated ancestry cluster than the roughly 690-donor mean. According to a later analysis, TCR association rates differed among HLA loci, with DRB1 alleles showing the most associated TCRs and HLA-C alleles showing the fewest. Sequencing depth was assumed to be roughly uniform across donors in the presence/absence analyses, though that assumption may not hold. Fewer than 20 rarely observed V segments, including chromosome 9 orphons, were excluded from the earlier analysis of several hundred of the donors because counts were too low. Cytomegalovirus status was reported to be diagnosed by the classifier with high specificity and sensitivity in both the original and validation cohorts. Immune exposure information for the cohort was limited to CMV serostatus. While some public TCRs were present in many individuals, most TCR sequences turned up only very rarely across donors. Broadly in line with IMGT annotations, most TCR beta V segments showed up in productive rearrangements about 90% or about 30% of the time in an earlier analysis of 587 of the donors. Strong co-occurrence of HLA alleles, especially DR and DQ, made assigning TCR associations to individual alleles difficult. Because HLA typing was unavailable for some donors at each locus, only the typed subset was used in association tests. According to a later analysis, parvovirus B19, influenza, CMV and Epstein-Barr virus appeared linked to several top co-occurrence clusters. In a later analysis, some 18,000 TCR beta sequences were associated with specific HLA alleles at a false discovery rate of 0.05. A later genetic analysis associated a missense DCLRE1C variant with V-gene and J-gene trimming of TCR beta chains, and an independent cohort replicated the association. Some IMGT-functional V segments, including TRBV6-2 and TRBV6-3, could not be told apart with the 87-base-pair reads, so those segments were excluded. A later analysis found that HLA-associated TCR beta chains were more clonally expanded and had lower generation probabilities than equally common non-associated chains. According to the authors, the approach could potentially be generalized to other disease states and immunological phenotypes. A further reported finding was that TCR beta sequences accurately predicted the HLA-A and HLA-B alleles for most subjects in the first cohort. The study gave a list of 150 to 200 TCR beta chains associated with cytomegalovirus. Linkage disequilibrium might explain the correlated functional status among segregating V segments, but an unknown experimental factor could not be excluded. The sequencing pipeline was judged likely to have produced a cluster of highly shared sequence variants as a technical artifact. In vitro tests confirmed that a few of the cytomegalovirus-associated TCR beta chains recognize cytomegalovirus antigens.

Libraries were made using the immunoSEQ multiplex PCR assay. For the multiplex PCR, a mixture combining 60 forward primers for TCR Vbeta segments and 13 reverse primers for TCR Jbeta segments was used. The CDR3 region of rearranged TCR beta genes was amplified from genomic DNA by a multiplex PCR assay. The Illumina HiSeq System was used to sequence the amplified TCR beta libraries as 87-base-pair reads. The paper's data handling went like this. A later analysis tallied 75 million to 95 million unique TCR beta chains across the 660 or so repertoires, and some 10 million of those chains were shared by two or more donors. Raw reads were error-corrected and collapsed into unique sequences by a nearest-neighbor algorithm in which closely related sequences were merged to remove PCR and sequencing errors. Alignment of CDR3 sequences to IMGT reference sequences was used to assign V, D and J gene segments. For a sequence to be retained, a match of at least six nucleotides was required to both a V gene segment and a J gene segment. A rearrangement counted as productive if the CDR3 had no stop codons and remained in frame with V and J, and every other rearrangement counted as non-productive. Following IMGT convention, CDR3 was defined as the stretch from the second conserved V-encoded cysteine up to the conserved J-encoded phenylalanine. Sequences without an unambiguous match to a single V gene segment were excluded from the earlier analysis of approximately 600 of the donors. An earlier analysis of a few hundred of the donors classified V segments as functional when productive rearrangements were above 56.7% and as segregating when the standard deviation between donors was above 5%. A statistical classification framework was built for diagnosing cytomegalovirus status from the catalog of TCR beta chain sequences. In a later analysis, V and J genes were assigned by comparing TCR nucleotide sequences against IMGT/GENE-DB human TR gene sequences. A later analysis assigned CDR3 sequences and most-parsimonious VDJ recombination scenarios with the TCRdist pipeline. In a later analysis, each TCR beta chain was defined by its CDR3 amino acid sequence together with its V-gene family, and reads without a unique V-gene family were excluded. A later analysis removed several hundred highly shared, low-generation-probability nucleotide sequences to deal with suspected cross-contamination and a sequencing artifact. In a later analysis, a clonal expansion index was calculated for each public chain from normalized within-repertoire ranks of inferred template counts. In a later analysis, generation probabilities were computed using a VDJ recombination model fitted to out-of-frame rearrangements, and the results were checked against IGoR. Hypergeometric tests were used in a later analysis to score TCR-TCR, TCR-HLA and TCR-CMV co-occurrence, with a repertoire-size bias correction applied to the TCR pairs. In a later analysis, false discovery rates were estimated by permuting HLA or CMV assignments 20 times. In a later analysis, co-occurring TCRs were grouped with DBSCAN, and TCRdist sequence similarity was added when clustering was performed within HLA-allele-positive subsets. Co-occurrence clustering excluded repertoires with fewer than 30,000 or more than 120,000 public chains, plus five with anomalous nucleotide sharing. Sourced from immuneACCESS, this table was stored by TCRdb with only in-frame sequences that have V and J called. A share of the clones is absent; for the studies checked, an unresolved V gene accounts for under half, and the remainder has no known explanation. D and trimming come from the DNA, and the V and J calls and clone size come from that table. Recorded for this sample are 100,000 to 150,000 clones; 80% of them occurred a single time. Over 2.5% of the sample is taken by the ten largest.

Notes on this clone: The antigen this receptor binds is unknown. Base qualities were left out, and no much larger clone turns up one base away.

The cohort consisted of approximately 670 healthy bone marrow donors. Cohort members were all nominally healthy when sampled, although unrecorded immune exposures were likely present. The donor tested CMV seronegative, placing the donor among the roughly 350 seronegative members of the cohort. Every donor gave a peripheral blood sample, and the peripheral blood mononuclear cells from that sample were used for TCR beta sequencing. The Qiagen DNeasy Blood Extraction Kit was used to extract genomic DNA from the blood cell samples. CDR1 and CDR2 (SEHNR, FQNEAQ) derive from the germline V gene (reference sequence). From the cysteine up to the phenylalanine, the CDR3 has a length of 14 residues. Only the CDR3 DNA is retained, 42 bases long and in frame from the first base. For this chain, trimming is 4 bases at the V end and 7 bases at the J end, and the number of junction bases without a gene match is 10.

The specimen was PBMCs. The chain is made from TRBV7-9 and TRBJ2-7, with 7 middle bases fitting TRBD2. This receptor was identified in a male donor in good health and CMV-seronegative. At the DNA level, the sequence is TGTGCCAGCAGCTCCCCTGTGGGGCGGGGGGAGCAGTACTTC. Its protein product is CASSSPVGRGEQYF.